This TCR beta chain was sequenced during a study of blood T cell repertoires in COVID-19 (dated by TCRdb to 2018 to 2020). At the level of the whole study: Collaborator samples came from the United States, Italy and Spain and covered acute and convalescent phases of COVID-19. Where available, HLA class I and class II types were taken from metadata supplied by the sample provider and were not determined by assay-based typing. The sample metadata nearly always contained a de-identified subject ID, COVID-19 status, age in years and sex. The samples were drawn from the first 160 participants of the ongoing ImmuneRACE study and from 1,254 subjects provided by 6 global collaborators. The material from the prospective study consisted of cDNA or gDNA derived from T cells, B-cell-depleted T cells, or PBMCs. Deeply sampled blood TCRbeta repertoires from subjects exposed to, actively infected with, or recovered from COVID-19 were included in the dataset. The repertoires were made available in a free public database intended to serve as a resource for research on the immune response to SARS-CoV-2.

Collaborating institutions collected whole blood in K2EDTA tubes following their own protocols. Collaborator samples were shipped for TCRbeta analysis as frozen whole blood, isolated PBMCs, or DNA extracted from either sample type. Points on this clone: Its antigen has not been determined. No qualities accompany the bases; no much larger clone lies one base away.

On the study overall, not on this receptor specifically: How much clinical and demographic metadata was included differed by source and by participant, and the metadata was provided uncurated.

TCRbeta CDR3 regions were amplified from genomic DNA using the immunoSEQ Assay, a bias-controlled multiplex PCR. Per the original workflow: Within the assay, amplification of reference gene primers was used to estimate how many nucleated cells each sample contained. Sequence reads were collapsed and filtered to measure the absolute abundance of every unique TCRbeta CDR3 rearrangement. For each sample, productive Simpson clonality was calculated as the square root of Simpson's diversity index over productive rearrangements. TCRdb re-hosts the immuneACCESS table, in-frame sequences only. Its copies lack some clones; in the studies checked, an unresolved V gene accounts for under half of them, and the cause for the rest is not known. The DNA was the basis for D and trimming; V, J and clone size are from that table. Within this sample are about 210,000 clones, with around 85% of them counted one time only. Jointly, the top ten make up approximately 0.7% of the sample.

The clonotype was recovered from a man aged 35 to 55 with acute or convalescent COVID-19. Material for sequencing was peripheral blood.

The nucleotide sequence reads as follows: TGTGCCAGCAGCGCAAACAGGGATGGCTACACCTTC. Its protein product is CASSANRDGYTF. The rearranged chain carries TRBV7-2 and TRBJ1-2; D gene: possibly TRBD1, on 6 matching bases. The CDR3 goes from the cysteine to the phenylalanine over 12 residues. Only CDR3 DNA remains: 36 bases, in frame from the first base. The germline V gene provides CDR1 SGHTA and CDR2 FQGNSA. V is pared back by 5 bases and J by 6 bases, with 10 bases lying between the germline termini.